This T cell receptor beta chain was documented in a study of cytomegalovirus exposure and HLA in healthy donors. Regarding this clone: Its antigen is currently unknown.

Study results and caveats: Accurate prediction of HLA-A and HLA-B alleles (for most subjects) was reportedly achieved from TCR beta sequences. TCR beta V segments were, for the most part, productive about 87% or about 30% of the time in an earlier analysis. Several of the most significant clusters were apparently associated with common viral pathogens in a later analysis.

The PCR made use of 60 Vbeta and 13 Jbeta primers. Sequenced by immunoSEQ multiplex PCR; TCRdb stores in-frame clones only, minus some. The data contain 85,000 to 90,000 clones, 85% of them singletons. The ends were cut back, 6 bases at V and 0 bases at J, with 3 bases in the middle. Germline CDR1 and CDR2: DFQATT and SNEGSKA (reference sequence). The CDR3 is 11 amino acids. The source of this sequence is a man between 40 and 49 years old in good health and CMV-seropositive. The chain combines TRBV20-1 with TRBJ1-3, with D uncertain. Sequencing was performed on PBMCs. The CDR3 coding sequence is TGCAGTGCCAACTCTGGAAACACCATATATTTT. Translation gives CSANSGNTIYF.